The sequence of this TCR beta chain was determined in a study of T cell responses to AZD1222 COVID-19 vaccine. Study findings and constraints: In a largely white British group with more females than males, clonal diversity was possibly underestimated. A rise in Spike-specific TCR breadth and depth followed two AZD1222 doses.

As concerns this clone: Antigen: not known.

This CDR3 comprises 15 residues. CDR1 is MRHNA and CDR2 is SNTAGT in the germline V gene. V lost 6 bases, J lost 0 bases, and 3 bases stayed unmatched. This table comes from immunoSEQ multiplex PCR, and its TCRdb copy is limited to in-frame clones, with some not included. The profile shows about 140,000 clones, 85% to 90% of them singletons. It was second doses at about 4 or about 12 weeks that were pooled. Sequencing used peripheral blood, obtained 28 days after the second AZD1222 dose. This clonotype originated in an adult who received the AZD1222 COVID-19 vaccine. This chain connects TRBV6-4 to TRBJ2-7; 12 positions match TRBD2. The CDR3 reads CASSRLAGVSYEQYF. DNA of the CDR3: TGTGCCAGCAGCAGACTAGCGGGAGTCTCCTACGAGCAGTACTTC.